Each of the 19 T cell receptor beta chains below was sequenced from the same sample in a study of shared clonotypes between healthy human individuals. The assay was immunoSEQ multiplex PCR, and TCRdb's table has in-frame clones only and misses some. The repertoire holds about 680,000 clones, with around 74% as singletons. The material sequenced was memory CD4+ T cells sorted from blood. The subset: CD45RA-negative fraction. These receptors were taken from a woman in her 30s in good health.

A note on this clone: This specimen includes other DNA sequences encoding the same CDR3. The gene calls are TRBV5-1 and TRBJ2-5; TRBD1 aligns across 9 bases. Trimming cost V 2 bases and J 5 bases; bases outside gene matches: 4. The CDR3 covers 14 residues. CDR1 and CDR2 (germline): SGHRS, YFSETQ. CDR3 bases: TGCGCCAGCAGCTTTGACAGGGGGGGCGAGACCCAGTACTTC. This codes for CASSFDRGGETQYF.

This clone was seen a single time. The rearrangement links TRBV13 to TRBJ2-7; possibly TRBD2 for D (5 bases). The CDR3 length is 16 residues. Looked up from germline, CDR1 is PRHDT and CDR2 is FYEKMQ (reference sequence). V lost 4 bases, J lost 2 bases, and 18 bases lay in between. CDR3 DNA sequence: TGTGCCAGCAGCTCAAGGACCGGGGAGAACACCTACGAGCAGTACTTC. This gives the protein CASSSRTGENTYEQYF.

This chain joins TRBV15 and TRBJ1-5, with TRBD1 matching 8 bases. The germline V gene has CDR1 LNHNV and CDR2 YYDKDF (reference sequence). With V trimmed by 8 bases and J by 6 bases, 6 bases remained unmatched. This CDR3 is 13 amino acids long. CDR3 in amino acids: CATRDRFGQPQHF. The CDR3 bases are TGTGCCACCCGGGACAGGTTTGGTCAGCCCCAGCATTTT.

This clone was detected a few times. The chain is built from TRBV15 and TRBJ2-6, with TRBD2 matching 7 bases. CDR3 length equals 16 residues. V shed 7 bases, J shed 3 bases, and the junction held 9 bases outside the gene matches. CDR1 is LNHNV, CDR2 YYDKDF, per germline (reference sequence). CDR3 protein: CATNRGGSFGANVLTF. The CDR3 DNA sequence: TGTGCCACCAACCGGGGCGGGAGTTTTGGGGCCAACGTCCTGACTTTC.

The chain joins TRBV28 to TRBJ2-7; D unresolved. Trimming removed 9 bases at V and 4 bases at J, with 13 bases between. Germline V lookup: CDR1 MDHEN, CDR2 SYDVKM. CDR3 length equals 12 residues. CDR3 protein: CASRPAGYEQYF. Written as DNA, the CDR3 is TGTGCCAGTCGACCGGCAGGATACGAGCAGTACTTC. The full variable domain, completed using reference TRBV28 and TRBJ2-7, is DVKVTQSSRYLVKRTGEKVFLECVQDMDHENMFWYRQDPGLGLRLIYFSYDVKMKEKGDIPEGYSVSREKKERFSLILESASTNQTSMYLCASRPAGYEQYFGPGTRLTVT.

The chain employs TRBV27 and TRBJ2-1, with TRBD2 as a possible D gene (5 bases). The CDR3 has 15 residues. The germline V gene encodes CDR1 MNHEY and CDR2 SMNVEV (reference sequence). Trimming removed 5 bases at V and 4 bases at J, with 15 bases between. CDR3 nucleotides: TGTGCCAGCAGTCAACGAGCGGATACTTACAATGAGCAGTTCTTC. Protein: CASSQRADTYNEQFF.

The V call is TRBV20-1, the J call TRBJ2-1, with a possible D match to TRBD2 (6 bases). CDR1 DFQATT and CDR2 SNEGSKA come from the germline V gene (reference sequence). V shed 7 bases and J shed 7 bases, with 11 bases lying between them. The CDR3 loop spans 11 amino acids. In DNA form, the CDR3 reads TGCAGTGGGACTAACGGGAATGAGCAGTTCTTC. The encoded protein is CSGTNGNEQFF.

This chain joins TRBV6-6 and TRBJ1-1; 8 nucleotides match TRBD1. The CDR3 is 14 residues long. Germline lookup yields CDR1 MNHNY and CDR2 SVGAGI (reference sequence). The J segment lost 6 bases and the V segment lost 11 bases, leaving 14 bases of the junction unmatched. The CDR3 loop reads CASSPRTGSSEAFF. Here the CDR3 DNA reads TGTGCCTCGTCGCCCCGGACAGGGTCGTCTGAAGCTTTCTTT.

The genes are TRBV28 and TRBJ1-1; no clear D. The CDR3 loop spans 12 amino acids. V dropped 8 bases and J dropped 3 bases, with 10 bases sitting between them. Germline assignment: CDR1 MDHEN and CDR2 SYDVKM. CDR3 region: CASPSSHTEAFF. The CDR3 DNA reads as TGTGCCAGCCCCTCATCTCACACTGAAGCTTTCTTT.

On this clone itself: Other DNA sequences from this sample encode an identical CDR3 as well. The chain uses TRBV18 and TRBJ2-7, with a weak D call TRBD2 (5 bases). Germline CDR1 and CDR2: KGHSH and LQKENI. The CDR3 totals 12 residues. Trimming stripped 3 bases from V and 6 bases from J, with 9 bases between. The DNA for the CDR3 is TGTGCCAGCTCACCGCGGGTTGGCGAGCAGTACTTC. Translating it yields CASSPRVGEQYF.

This clone was detected only a few times. The chain has TRBV6-1 and TRBJ1-1; 7 positions agree with TRBD1. The V segment lost 7 bases and the J segment 2 bases; nucleotides outside the gene matches: 4. The CDR3 is 13 residues long. Germline V gene lookup returns CDR1 MNHNS and CDR2 SASEGT. The CDR3 DNA reads TGTGCCAGCACCGGACAGGCCAACACTGAAGCTTTCTTT. Its translation is CASTGQANTEAFF.

This chain connects TRBV7-9 to TRBJ1-5; 8 bases fit TRBD1. This CDR3 contains 14 residues. The germline CDR1 and CDR2 sequences are SEHNR and FQNEAQ (reference sequence). Trimming took 3 bases from V and 6 from J; bases not matched to a gene: 4. This CDR3 reads CASSFSQGGQPQHF. The CDR3 bases are TGTGCCAGCAGCTTTTCACAGGGGGGTCAGCCCCAGCATTTT.

The CDR3 DNA sequence: TGTGCCACCAACCGGGCTAGCACAGATACGCAGTATTTT. Protein product: CATNRASTDTQYF. The rearrangement links TRBV15 to TRBJ2-3; D is uncertain. The CDR3 length is 13 residues. CDR1 LNHNV and CDR2 YYDKDF come from the germline V gene (reference sequence). Trimming took off 7 bases at V and 0 bases at J, with 8 bases between the two ends.

The rearrangement links TRBV28 to TRBJ1-2; D gene ambiguous. The CDR3 extends over 13 amino acids. The V gene lost 7 bases and the J gene lost 3 bases, with 12 bases spanning the gap. Germline V gene sequence: CDR1 MDHEN, CDR2 SYDVKM. The CDR3 region has the DNA TGTGCCAGCACCGTCTCCAGCGACTATGGCTACACCTTC. Its protein product is CASTVSSDYGYTF.

The CDR3 nucleotides read TGTGCCAGCAGTGAATCCTCTGAAGCGGGATTAGGCATTCAGTACTTC. It is translated as CASSESSEAGLGIQYF. The chain links TRBV25-1 to TRBJ2-4; 7 bases agree with TRBD2. V was pared by 1 base and J by 9 bases, with 12 bases of the junction left unmatched. There are 16 residues in the CDR3. Germline CDR1 is MGHDK and CDR2 is SYGVNS.

This chain joins TRBV10-3 and TRBJ1-1; 7 bases fit TRBD1. J gave up 1 base and V 6 bases, and 5 bases lay outside the gene matches. This CDR3 spans 14 amino acids. Per germline, CDR1 ENHRY and CDR2 SYGVKD. The CDR3 is CAISSGGANTEAFF. CDR3 bases: TGTGCCATCAGCTCAGGGGGGGCGAACACTGAAGCTTTCTTT.

This clone was found once. The chain carries TRBV18 and TRBJ2-2; D gene uncertain. The CDR3 contains 14 residues. Deletions cut 5 bases from V and 1 base from J, with 8 bases between. Germline lookup yields CDR1 KGHSH and CDR2 LQKENI. This CDR3 reads CASSTGWNTGELFF. CDR3 bases: TGTGCCAGCTCAACGGGTTGGAACACCGGGGAGCTGTTTTTT. Variable domain in full (rest from reference TRBV18 and TRBJ2-2): NAGVMQNPRHLVRRRGQEARLRCSPMKGHSHVYWYRQLPEEGLKFMVYLQKENIIDESGMPKERFSAEFPKEGPSILRIQQVVRGDSAAYFCASSTGWNTGELFFGEGSRLTVL.

Comment on this clone: At the DNA level, this CDR3 is encoded by other sequences in the same sample as well. CDR3 in DNA: TGTGCCAGCAGCCAAGACAGCCTGAGCAATCAGCCCCAGCATTTT. Its translation is CASSQDSLSNQPQHF. V gene TRBV7-2 combines with J gene TRBJ1-5; D may be TRBD1 (5 bases). CDR1 and CDR2 from the germline V gene are SGHTA and FQGNSA. Trimming stripped 5 bases from V and 1 base from J, with 12 bases between. The length of the CDR3 is 15 residues.

The V gene is TRBV11-2, the J gene TRBJ1-2; no reliable D call. This CDR3 is 14 amino acids long. V was trimmed by 0 bases and J by 2 bases, leaving 7 bases between them. Germline V CDR1 and CDR2: SGHAT, FQNNGV. The CDR3 bases are TGTGCCAGCAGCTTAGACGCGGGAAACTATGGCTACACCTTC. Amino acid sequence: CASSLDAGNYGYTF.